Listed here is a single T cell receptor (beta chain). Its antigen is unknown. The data belong to a study of spatial heterogeneity in lung cancer. Study-level points and caveats: Among blood samples, ubiquitous expanded tumor TCRs appeared more at resection than at follow-up.

Germline CDR1 reads MNHEY; CDR2 reads SVGAGI. The CDR3 consists of 13 residues. The ends were cut back, 6 bases at V and 5 bases at J, with 10 bases in the middle. Time point here: sample taken at primary tumor resection. Donors were around 70 untreated early-stage non-small cell lung cancer patients. A unique molecular identifier was carried by every single TCR cDNA molecule. TCRdb re-analysed the 5' RACE reads in MiXCR, keeping a single row per CDR3 protein. The table has some 78,000 distinct CDR3 sequences, roughly 8% seen once. J is TRBJ1-4 and V is TRBV6-5; D gene unclear. The sequence came from a male donor with early-stage non-small cell lung cancer. Sample: PBMCs, taken at surgery. CDR3 DNA sequence: TGTGCCAGCAGCCTGAGACGGAATGAAAAACTGTTTTTT. Protein sequence: CASSLRRNEKLFF.